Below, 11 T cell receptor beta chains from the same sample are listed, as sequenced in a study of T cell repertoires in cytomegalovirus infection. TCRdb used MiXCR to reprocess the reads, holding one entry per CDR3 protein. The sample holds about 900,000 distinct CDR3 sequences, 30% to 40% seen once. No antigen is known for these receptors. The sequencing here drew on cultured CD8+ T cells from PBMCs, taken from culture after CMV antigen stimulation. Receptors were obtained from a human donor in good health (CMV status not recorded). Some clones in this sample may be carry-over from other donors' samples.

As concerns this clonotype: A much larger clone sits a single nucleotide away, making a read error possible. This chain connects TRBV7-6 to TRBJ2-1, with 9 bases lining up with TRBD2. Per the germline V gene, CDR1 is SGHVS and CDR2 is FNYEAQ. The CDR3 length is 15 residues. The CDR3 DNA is TGTGTCAGCAGCCGGACTAGCGCTTCCTACAATGAGCAGTTCTTC. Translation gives CVSSRTSASYNEQFF.

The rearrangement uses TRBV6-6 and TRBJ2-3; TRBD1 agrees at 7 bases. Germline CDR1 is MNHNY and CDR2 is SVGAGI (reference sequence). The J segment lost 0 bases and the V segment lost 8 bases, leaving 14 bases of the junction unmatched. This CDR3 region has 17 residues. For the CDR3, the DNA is TGTGCCAGCGGTCTCTTGTCGTCGACAGGGAGCACAGATACGCAGTATTTT. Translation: CASGLLSSTGSTDTQYF.

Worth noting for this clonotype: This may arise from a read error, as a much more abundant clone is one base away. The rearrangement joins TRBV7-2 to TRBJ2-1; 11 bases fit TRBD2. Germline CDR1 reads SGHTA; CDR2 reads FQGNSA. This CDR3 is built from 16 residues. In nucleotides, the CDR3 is TGTGCCAGCAGCTTGTTTACTAGCGGGGGTTACATTGAGCAGTTCTTC. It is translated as CASSLFTSGGYIEQFF.

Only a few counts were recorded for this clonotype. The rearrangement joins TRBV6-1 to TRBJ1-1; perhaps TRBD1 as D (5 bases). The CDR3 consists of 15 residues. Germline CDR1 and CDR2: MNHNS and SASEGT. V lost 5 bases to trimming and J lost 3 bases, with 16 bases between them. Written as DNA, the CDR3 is TGTGCCAGCAGTCGGGACTTGGGGGAGGACACTGAAGCTTTCTTT. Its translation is CASSRDLGEDTEAFF.

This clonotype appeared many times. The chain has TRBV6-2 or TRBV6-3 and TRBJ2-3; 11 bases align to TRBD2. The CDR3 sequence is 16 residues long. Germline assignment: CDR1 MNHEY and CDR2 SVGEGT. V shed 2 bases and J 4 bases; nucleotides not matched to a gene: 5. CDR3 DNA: TGTGCCAGCAGTTACGGTAGCGGGGGGGGCGCAGATACGCAGTATTTT. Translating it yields CASSYGSGGGADTQYF.

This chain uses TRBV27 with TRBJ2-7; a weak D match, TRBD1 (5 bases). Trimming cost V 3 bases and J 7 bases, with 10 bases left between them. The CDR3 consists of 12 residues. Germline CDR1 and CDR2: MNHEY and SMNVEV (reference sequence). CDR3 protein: CASSFPKGEQYF. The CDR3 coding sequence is TGTGCCAGCAGTTTTCCCAAGGGGGAGCAGTACTTC.

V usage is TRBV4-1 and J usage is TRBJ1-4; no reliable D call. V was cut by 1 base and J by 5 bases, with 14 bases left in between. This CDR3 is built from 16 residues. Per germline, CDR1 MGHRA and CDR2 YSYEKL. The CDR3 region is CASSQGVNSENEKLFF. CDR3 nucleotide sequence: TGCGCCAGCAGCCAAGGGGTAAACAGTGAAAATGAAAAACTGTTTTTT.

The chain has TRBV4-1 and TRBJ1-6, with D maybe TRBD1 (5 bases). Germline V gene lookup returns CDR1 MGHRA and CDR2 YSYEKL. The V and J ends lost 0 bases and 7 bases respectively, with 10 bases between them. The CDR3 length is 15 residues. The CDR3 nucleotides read TGCGCCAGCAGCCAAGACTCGGGGGGGAATTCACCCCTCCACTTT. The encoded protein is CASSQDSGGNSPLHF.

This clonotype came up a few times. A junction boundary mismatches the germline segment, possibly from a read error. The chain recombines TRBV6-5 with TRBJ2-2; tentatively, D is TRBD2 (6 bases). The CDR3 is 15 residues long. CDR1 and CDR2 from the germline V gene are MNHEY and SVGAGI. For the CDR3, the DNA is TGTGCCAGCAGCTACTCCCAGGAGGGCACCGGGGAGCTGTTTTTT. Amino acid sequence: CASSYSQEGTGELFF.

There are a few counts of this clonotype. In DNA form, the CDR3 reads TGCGCCAGCAGCTTGCGGGGGCAAGCCAGGTCTGAAGCTTTCTTT. Translation gives CASSLRGQARSEAFF. The rearrangement joins TRBV5-1 to TRBJ1-1; perhaps TRBD1 as D (6 bases). The CDR3 extends over 15 amino acids. V dropped 1 base and J dropped 6 bases, with 16 bases sitting between them. Germline V gives CDR1 SGHRS, CDR2 YFSETQ.

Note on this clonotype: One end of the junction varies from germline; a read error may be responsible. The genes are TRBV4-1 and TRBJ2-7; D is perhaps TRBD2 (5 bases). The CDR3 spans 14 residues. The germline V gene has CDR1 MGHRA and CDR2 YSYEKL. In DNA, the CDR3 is TGTGCCAGCAGCCAAGAGGGCCAAGGTTACGAGCAGTACTTC. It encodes CASSQEGQGYEQYF.